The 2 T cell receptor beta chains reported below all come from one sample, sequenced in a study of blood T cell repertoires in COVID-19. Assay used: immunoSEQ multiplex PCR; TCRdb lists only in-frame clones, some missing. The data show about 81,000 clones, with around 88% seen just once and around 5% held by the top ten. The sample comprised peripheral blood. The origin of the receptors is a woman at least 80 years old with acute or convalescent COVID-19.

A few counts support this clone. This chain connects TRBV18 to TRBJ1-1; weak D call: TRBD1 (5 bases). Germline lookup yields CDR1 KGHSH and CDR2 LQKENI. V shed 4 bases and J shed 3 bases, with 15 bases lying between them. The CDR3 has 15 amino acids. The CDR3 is CASSLREGMDTEAFF. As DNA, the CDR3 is TGTGCCAGCTCACTCCGGGAGGGGATGGACACTGAAGCTTTCTTT.

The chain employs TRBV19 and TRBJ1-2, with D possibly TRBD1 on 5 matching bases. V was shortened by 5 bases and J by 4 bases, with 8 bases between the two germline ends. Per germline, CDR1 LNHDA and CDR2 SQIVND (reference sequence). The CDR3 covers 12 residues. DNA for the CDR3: TGTGCCAGTAGTGCGCAGGGCTATGGCTACACCTTC. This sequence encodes CASSAQGYGYTF.